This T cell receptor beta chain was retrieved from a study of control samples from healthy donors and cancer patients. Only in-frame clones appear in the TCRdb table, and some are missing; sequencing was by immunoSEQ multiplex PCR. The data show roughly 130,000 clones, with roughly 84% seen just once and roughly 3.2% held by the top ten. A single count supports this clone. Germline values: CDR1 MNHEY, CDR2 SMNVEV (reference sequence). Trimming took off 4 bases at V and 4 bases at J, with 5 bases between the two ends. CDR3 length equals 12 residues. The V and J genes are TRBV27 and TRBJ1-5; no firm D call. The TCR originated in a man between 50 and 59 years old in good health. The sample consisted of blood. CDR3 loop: CASSWENQPQHF. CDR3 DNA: TGTGCCAGCAGTTGGGAGAATCAGCCCCAGCATTTT.